The next 21 T cell receptor beta chains were all read from a single sample in a study of blood T cell repertoires in COVID-19. Data came from immunoSEQ multiplex PCR; TCRdb stores just in-frame clones and leaves some out. The table lists 200,000 to 300,000 clones, more than 85% of them singletons. Sequenced input: peripheral blood. Every receptor here comes from a woman aged 55-70 years with COVID-19, enrolled during active disease.

This chain connects TRBV5-1 to TRBJ1-1; 7 nucleotides match TRBD1. Germline V CDR1 and CDR2: SGHRS, YFSETQ. After removal of 3 bases from V and 1 base from J, the junction contained 6 bases not matched to a gene. The CDR3 spans 15 residues. CDR3 sequence reads: CASSSPQGENTEAFF. The CDR3 DNA reads as TGCGCCAGCAGCTCTCCCCAGGGGGAGAACACTGAAGCTTTCTTT.

The V call is TRBV18, the J call TRBJ2-7, with TRBD1 identical over 9 bases. The CDR3 is 13 residues long. Germline CDR1 and CDR2: KGHSH and LQKENI. Trimming cost V 4 bases and J 6 bases; bases outside gene matches: 4. In DNA, the CDR3 is TGTGCCAGCTCACTGAGGGACAGGGCCGAGCAGTACTTC. Its translation is CASSLRDRAEQYF.

In nucleotides, the CDR3 is TGCGCCAGCAGCTCCCCCTCGGGGGGCGCCTGGGCCACTGAAGCTTTCTTT. Encoded protein: CASSSPSGGAWATEAFF. The chain couples TRBV5-1 to TRBJ1-1, with D possibly matching TRBD1 (6 bases). Trimming cost V 3 bases and J 4 bases, with 22 bases left between them. Looked up from germline, CDR1 is SGHRS and CDR2 is YFSETQ. This CDR3 comprises 17 residues.

This chain uses TRBV20-1 with TRBJ2-2; D is undetermined. With 7 bases removed from V and 2 bases from J, the gap between germline ends came to 5 bases. CDR3 length: 11 residues. The germline CDR1 and CDR2 sequences are DFQATT and SNEGSKA (reference sequence). This CDR3 is CSVINTGELFF. The DNA of the CDR3 is TGCAGTGTTATAAACACCGGGGAGCTGTTTTTT.

The CDR3 DNA reads as TGTGCCAGCTCGACAGGGAGCACAGATACGCAGTATTTT. Translated: CASSTGSTDTQYF. The chain links TRBV7-9 to TRBJ2-3; 7 bases align to TRBD1. The CDR3 spans 13 residues. V lost 8 bases to trimming and J lost 0 bases; unmatched junction nucleotides: 2. In germline, CDR1 is SEHNR, CDR2 FQNEAQ (reference sequence).

The CDR3 spells CASSLRAGQGNTEAFF. CDR3 bases: TGTGCCAGCAGCCTAAGAGCTGGACAGGGGAACACTGAAGCTTTCTTT. The chain joins TRBV4-2 to TRBJ1-1; TRBD1 aligns across 8 bases. The V gene end was trimmed by 4 bases and the J gene end by 1 base; junction bases not matched to a gene: 8. In germline, CDR1 is LGHNA, CDR2 YNFKEQ. CDR3 length equals 16 residues.

This clone was seen only once. The chain's CDR3 is CSASDGGRRYEQYF. The CDR3 DNA reads TGCAGTGCTAGTGACGGCGGGAGGAGGTACGAGCAGTACTTC. V usage is TRBV20-1 and J usage is TRBJ2-7; 8 bases match TRBD2. Germline assignment: CDR1 DFQATT and CDR2 SNEGSKA (reference sequence). The J segment lost 4 bases and the V segment lost 3 bases, leaving 8 bases of the junction unmatched. The CDR3 extends over 14 amino acids.

The chain employs TRBV12-3 or TRBV12-4 and TRBJ2-7; no firm D call. This CDR3 comprises 12 residues. V was pared by 2 bases and J by 6 bases, with 8 bases between. CDR3: CASSLYGPEQYF. CDR3 sequence (DNA): TGTGCCAGCAGTTTATATGGGCCCGAGCAGTACTTC.

This clone was seen only once. V is TRBV6-1 and J is TRBJ1-6; D remains ambiguous. The CDR3 runs to 14 residues. V lost 3 bases to trimming and J lost 7 bases, with 10 bases between them. CDR1 and CDR2 from the germline V gene are MNHNS and SASEGT. CDR3 loop: CASSEWRENSPLHF. CDR3 sequence (DNA): TGTGCCAGCAGTGAGTGGAGGGAGAATTCACCCCTCCACTTT.

The rearrangement uses TRBV7-9 and TRBJ2-5; D may be TRBD2 (6 bases). Germline loops: CDR1 SEHNR, CDR2 FQNEAQ (reference sequence). The V gene lost 5 bases and the J gene lost 4 bases, with 17 bases spanning the gap. The CDR3 has 15 residues. The CDR3 is CASSPGLRGGETQYF. CDR3 DNA sequence: TGTGCCAGCAGCCCCGGTTTGCGGGGAGGAGAGACCCAGTACTTC.

The chain recombines TRBV6-2 or TRBV6-3 with TRBJ1-1; 11 positions match TRBD1. Per germline, CDR1 MNHEY and CDR2 SVGEGT. The CDR3 contains 16 residues. V trimming: 6 bases; J trimming: 5 bases; junction bases outside the gene matches: 11. The CDR3 bases are TGTGCCAGCAGCAAAGGACAGGGGGCGGTAGTGACTGAAGCTTTCTTT. Translating gives CASSKGQGAVVTEAFF.

The rearrangement joins TRBV3-1 (or the pseudogene TRBV3-2) to TRBJ2-2; the match to TRBD2 covers 8 bases. Germline V gives CDR1 LGHDT, CDR2 YNNKEL (reference sequence). V was pared by 5 bases and J by 1 base, with 6 bases of the junction left unmatched. This CDR3 has 16 residues. This CDR3 reads CASSALLAVNTGELFF. The CDR3 region has the DNA TGTGCCAGCAGCGCGCTACTAGCGGTGAACACCGGGGAGCTGTTTTTT.

This chain links TRBV29-1 with TRBJ1-4; D is perhaps TRBD1 (6 bases). V was trimmed by 7 bases and J by 11 bases, leaving 23 bases between them. Germline V gene data show CDR1 as SQVTM and CDR2 as ANQGSEA. CDR3 size: 14 residues. CDR3 sequence: CSAAEDSPYPKLFF. As DNA, the CDR3 is TGCAGCGCCGCGGAGGACAGCCCATACCCTAAACTGTTTTTT.

The chain combines TRBV6-6 with TRBJ1-5; D possibly corresponds to TRBD1 (5 bases). The germline V gene has CDR1 MNHNY and CDR2 SVGAGI (reference sequence). The CDR3 spans 13 residues. With 4 bases removed from V and 7 bases from J, the gap between germline ends came to 11 bases. CDR3 protein: CASSFPGDQPQHF. The CDR3 nucleotides read TGTGCCAGCAGTTTCCCGGGGGACCAGCCCCAGCATTTT.

This clone was observed a single time. The gene calls are TRBV6-1 and TRBJ2-1, with 8 bases matching TRBD2. J was trimmed by 8 bases and V by 0 bases; bases with no gene match: 6. Germline V CDR1 and CDR2: MNHNS, SASEGT. The CDR3 is 15 residues long. CDR3: CASSEAGTSFDEQFF. Written as DNA, the CDR3 is TGTGCCAGCAGTGAAGCCGGGACTAGTTTCGATGAGCAGTTCTTC.

For the CDR3, the DNA is TGTGCCAGCAGTTTCTACAGATTCAGCTCCTACGAGCAGTACTTC. It is translated as CASSFYRFSSYEQYF. V is TRBV28 and J is TRBJ2-7, with D uncertain. Trimming cost V 3 bases and J 0 bases, with 12 bases left between them. The CDR3 is 15 residues long. From germline, CDR1 is MDHEN and CDR2 SYDVKM.

This sequence joins TRBV10-3 and TRBJ1-1, with a weak D call TRBD1 (6 bases). Germline CDR1 reads ENHRY; CDR2 reads SYGVKD. Trimming cost V 10 bases and J 1 base, with 13 bases left between them. CDR3 length equals 13 residues. This CDR3 reads CATKSTGNTEAFF. CDR3 nucleotide sequence: TGTGCCACCAAATCGACAGGGAACACTGAAGCTTTCTTT.

The CDR3 DNA sequence: TGTGCCTGGAGTCCGCCCCCACAGAGGACTAGCGGGAGTGTGAAGACCCAGTACTTC. Translating it yields CAWSPPPQRTSGSVKTQYF. The chain uses TRBV30 and TRBJ2-5; 13 bases fit TRBD2. The CDR3 covers 19 residues. V shed 2 bases and J 6 bases; nucleotides not matched to a gene: 18. Germline CDR1 and CDR2: GTSNPN and SVGIG (reference sequence).

The V gene is TRBV7-2, the J gene TRBJ1-1, with 8 nucleotides matching TRBD1. This CDR3 region has 15 residues. The junction had 12 bases not matched to a gene; V was cut back by 1 base and J by 11 bases. Germline V gives CDR1 SGHTA, CDR2 FQGNSA. DNA for the CDR3: TGTGCCAGCAGCTTAGAGGGCTGGACAGGGTGGCTCGCTTTCTTT. Translating it yields CASSLEGWTGWLAFF. The full variable domain, with the rest looked up from reference TRBV7-2 and TRBJ1-1, is GAGVSQSPSNKVTEKGKDVELRCDPISGHTALYWYRQSLGQGLEFLIYFQGNSAPDKSGLPSDRFSAERTGGSVSTLTIQRTQQEDSAVYLCASSLEGWTGWLAFFGQGTRLTVV.

The chain recombines TRBV5-1 with TRBJ1-2; D not resolved. In germline, CDR1 is SGHRS, CDR2 YFSETQ. V was shortened by 4 bases and J by 5 bases, with 18 bases between the two germline ends. This CDR3 is 15 amino acids long. The DNA for the CDR3 is TGCGCCAGCAGCCCCGGTAGTGGTATGAGGTATGGCTACACCTTC. It codes for CASSPGSGMRYGYTF.

The chain is built from TRBV5-1 and TRBJ1-1; 8 positions agree with TRBD1. Germline loops: CDR1 SGHRS, CDR2 YFSETQ. There are 15 residues in the CDR3. Trimming at V came to 4 bases and at J to 0 bases, leaving 5 bases not matched to a gene. CDR3: CASSTNRGLNTEAFF. The CDR3, as DNA: TGCGCCAGCAGCACCAACAGGGGGTTGAACACTGAAGCTTTCTTT.